This T cell receptor beta chain originates from a study of blood T cell repertoires in COVID-19 (dated by TCRdb to 2018 to 2020). Regarding the complete study: Samples covering the acute and convalescent phases of COVID-19 were provided by collaborators in the United States, Italy and Spain. The prospective study material was composed of cDNA or gDNA derived from T cells, B-cell-depleted T cells, or PBMCs. Subjects who had been exposed to COVID-19, were actively infected with it, or had recovered from it provided the deeply sampled blood TCRbeta repertoires that made up the dataset. A freely available public database, intended as a resource for researchers studying the immune response to SARS-CoV-2, is where the repertoires were released. Samples were obtained from the ongoing ImmuneRACE study (first 160 participants) and from some 1,300 subjects provided by 6 global collaborators. Sample metadata almost always included a de-identified subject ID, COVID-19 status, age in years and sex. Where HLA class I and class II types were available, the types were taken from metadata supplied by the sample provider, not from assay-based typing.

Note on this clone: Its antigen is still unknown. No base quality values were provided; no much bigger clone lies one nucleotide off. The sample holds other DNA sequences that translate to the same CDR3.

Broad study findings and their caveats: The quantity of clinical and demographic metadata differed by source and by participant and was supplied without curation.

The immunoSEQ Assay, a bias-controlled multiplex PCR, was used to amplify TCRbeta CDR3 regions from genomic DNA. The published analysis was carried out like this. Nucleated cell counts per sample were estimated from amplification of reference gene primers within the assay. Sequence reads were collapsed and filtered to measure the absolute abundance of every unique TCRbeta CDR3 rearrangement. Productive Simpson clonality was computed per sample as the square root of Simpson's diversity index over productive rearrangements. TCRdb limited this immuneACCESS table to in-frame rearrangements with V and J called. A share of clones is missing; checked studies link under half to unresolved V genes, and the rest is unexplained. For V, J and clone size, that table is used; D and trimming come from the DNA. Recorded for this sample are 200,000 to 250,000 clones; 80% to 90% of them occurred a single time. 3.7% of the sample rests with the top ten.

In the prospective study, participants were roughly 18 to 100 years old, resided in 25 or so geographic areas of the United States, and were enrolled through a virtual design. In the prospective study, cohorts were assigned on the basis of participant-reported clinical history obtained from a screening survey and a study questionnaire. Exposed participants had been in contact with someone with a PCR-confirmed or clinician-diagnosed COVID-19 case within 2 weeks of study entry. Mobile phlebotomists in the prospective study collected whole blood, serum and a nasopharyngeal or oropharyngeal swab from every participant. Over an approximately 2-month period, participants in the prospective study had the option of providing additional blood draws and questionnaires. Prospective study blood samples were shipped either frozen or at room temperature before DNA extraction. This clonotype was obtained from a woman in her 30s who had been exposed to COVID-19. Material for sequencing was PBMCs or T cells enriched from blood (not recorded which).

The DNA is as follows: TGTGCCAGCAGCCCCCGGACAGGTGGGGAGACCCAGTACTTC. Its translation reads: CASSPRTGGETQYF. The rearranged chain carries TRBV9 and TRBJ2-5, with TRBD1 matching 7 junction bases. The CDR3 contains 14 residues, cysteine and phenylalanine counted. The only DNA kept is the CDR3, 42 bases in frame from the first base. V trim: 4 bases; J trim: 5 bases; unmatched bases: 8. The germline V gene sets CDR1 to SGDLS and CDR2 to YYNGEE.